This T cell receptor (beta chain) is drawn from a study of cytomegalovirus exposure and HLA in healthy donors. In the case of this clone: Its antigen remains unknown.

The CDR3 consists of 13 residues. The germline gives CDR1 SNHLY, CDR2 FYNNEI. After removal of 6 bases from V and 6 bases from J, the junction contained 6 bases not matched to a gene. Points from the study as a whole: Cytomegalovirus status was reportedly diagnosed by the classifier with high specificity and sensitivity. A later analysis showed HLA-associated TCR beta chains outstripping equally common others in clonal expansion. The study labeled 170 or so TCR beta chains cytomegalovirus-associated. In an earlier analysis, in some 500 donors, most V segments appeared productive either ~87% or ~30% of the time.

The primer mix had 60 Vbeta and 13 Jbeta primers. Measured with immunoSEQ multiplex PCR; TCRdb has only the in-frame clones, and not every one. The sample shows 120,000 or so clones, around 69% of them seen only once. This rearrangement joins TRBV2 to TRBJ2-7; 9 bases are shared with TRBD1. Specimen: PBMCs. This clonotype was obtained from a woman aged 40 to 49 in good health and CMV-seropositive. CDR3 sequence: CASRKQGAGEQYF. The CDR3 region has the DNA TGTGCCAGCAGGAAACAGGGGGCGGGCGAGCAGTACTTC.